The 23 T cell receptor beta chains below were found in one sample sequenced in a study of control samples from healthy donors and cancer patients. Clones were sequenced by immunoSEQ multiplex PCR, and TCRdb holds only the in-frame ones, with some missing. The sample records some 120,000 clones, more than 85% being singletons. Sequences were obtained from PBMCs. Receptors were obtained from a man over 45 with head and neck cancer.

Notes on this clone: Other nucleotide sequences from this sample produce the same CDR3. V usage is TRBV3-1 (or the pseudogene TRBV3-2) and J usage is TRBJ1-6; D is ambiguous. V shed 6 bases and J shed 0 bases, with 9 bases lying between them. Germline V gene lookup returns CDR1 LGHDT and CDR2 YNNKEL (reference sequence). CDR3 length: 15 residues. CDR3 bases: TGTGCCAGCAGTCAGGTCAGCTCCTATAATTCACCCCTCCACTTT. Amino acids: CASSQVSSYNSPLHF.

The sample holds one count of this clone. The rearrangement joins TRBV7-2 to TRBJ2-3; TRBD2 might be the D (6 bases). The germline V gene has CDR1 SGHTA and CDR2 FQGNSA. The CDR3 runs to 15 residues. With 0 bases removed from V and 6 bases from J, the gap between germline ends came to 13 bases. The CDR3 protein is CASSLAGGHRDTQYF. CDR3 nucleotide sequence: TGTGCCAGCAGCTTAGCCGGGGGTCATAGGGATACGCAGTATTTT. The full variable domain, its missing parts supplied by reference TRBV7-2 and TRBJ2-3, is GAGVSQSPSNKVTEKGKDVELRCDPISGHTALYWYRQSLGQGLEFLIYFQGNSAPDKSGLPSDRFSAERTGGSVSTLTIQRTQQEDSAVYLCASSLAGGHRDTQYFGPGTRLTVL.

With regard to this clone: Other DNA sequences within the sample encode an identical CDR3. The chain employs TRBV7-2 and TRBJ2-1; D is unresolved. In germline, CDR1 is SGHTA, CDR2 FQGNSA. V lost 3 bases and J 3 bases, leaving 0 bases between the germline ends. This CDR3 is 11 amino acids long. This CDR3 reads CASSFYNEQFF. CDR3 in DNA: TGTGCCAGCAGCTTCTACAATGAGCAGTTCTTC.

The V and J genes are TRBV10-3 and TRBJ1-1, with TRBD1 matching 8 bases. The CDR3 extends over 15 amino acids. The V and J ends lost 5 bases and 1 base, in that order; junction bases with no gene match: 6. CDR1 is ENHRY and CDR2 is SYGVKD in the germline V gene. CDR3 protein: CAISQQTGENTEAFF. As DNA, the CDR3 is TGTGCCATCAGTCAACAGACAGGGGAGAACACTGAAGCTTTCTTT.

V gene TRBV5-1 combines with J gene TRBJ2-2; D call uncertain. CDR3 length: 15 residues. Germline V CDR1 and CDR2: SGHRS, YFSETQ. V gave up 4 bases and J gave up 1 base, with 11 bases separating them. The CDR3 is CASSGDSGNTGELFF. In DNA, the CDR3 is TGCGCCAGCAGCGGAGACTCAGGGAACACCGGGGAGCTGTTTTTT.

The chain links TRBV7-9 to TRBJ2-1; 9 nucleotides align to TRBD1. CDR3 length equals 15 residues. From germline, CDR1 is SEHNR and CDR2 FQNEAQ (reference sequence). J was trimmed by 4 bases and V by 5 bases; bases with no gene match: 6. The CDR3 region is CASSLSGTGYNEQFF. In nucleotides, the CDR3 is TGTGCCAGCAGCCTCTCCGGGACAGGGTACAATGAGCAGTTCTTC.

This chain uses TRBV21-1 with TRBJ1-4. TRBV21-1 is a recognized pseudogene. CDR3 length equals 14 residues. The CDR3: CASSKAWVREKLFF. CDR3 sequence (DNA): TGTGCCAGCAGCAAAGCTTGGGTTAGGGAAAAACTGTTTTTT.

The chain uses TRBV11-2 and TRBJ2-7, with D perhaps TRBD1 or TRBD2 (5 bases each). Germline V gene data show CDR1 as SGHAT and CDR2 as FQNNGV. V was trimmed by 6 bases and J by 0 bases, leaving 12 bases between them. This CDR3 spans 14 amino acids. The CDR3 sequence is CASSRTGGSYEQYF. Written as DNA, the CDR3 is TGTGCCAGCAGTCGCACTGGGGGCTCCTACGAGCAGTACTTC.

The rearrangement links TRBV30 to TRBJ1-5; D call uncertain. The germline V gene encodes CDR1 GTSNPN and CDR2 SVGIG (reference sequence). Trimming pared 0 bases from V and 0 bases from J, leaving 6 bases between. This CDR3 has 14 amino acids. Here the CDR3 DNA reads TGTGCCTGGAGTGTCCAATATAGCAATCAGCCCCAGCATTTT. Translated: CAWSVQYSNQPQHF.

The chain joins TRBV5-6 to TRBJ1-3; D perhaps matches TRBD1 (5 bases). The CDR3 is 15 amino acids. Germline CDR1 is SGHDT and CDR2 is YYEEEE. V dropped 3 bases and J dropped 0 bases, with 10 bases sitting between them. This CDR3 is CASSWGRSSGNTIYF. In DNA, the CDR3 is TGTGCCAGCAGCTGGGGCAGAAGCTCTGGAAACACCATATATTTT.

The CDR3 DNA reads TGCGCCAGCAGCCAAGGCTATCGGAGCTCCTACAATGAGCAGTTCTTC. Amino acid sequence: CASSQGYRSSYNEQFF. This chain links TRBV4-3 with TRBJ2-1, with D unresolved. V dropped 1 base and J dropped 0 bases, with 10 bases sitting between them. The germline V gene encodes CDR1 LGHNA and CDR2 YSLEER. The CDR3 is 16 residues long.

V and J are TRBV9 and TRBJ1-1; D might be TRBD1 (6 bases). The V end lost 3 bases, the J end lost 4 bases, and 16 bases lay between the germline ends. The CDR3 sequence is 15 residues long. Germline V gene data show CDR1 as SGDLS and CDR2 as YYNGEE. CDR3 residues: CASSGAGEWVTEAFF. As DNA, the CDR3 is TGTGCCAGCAGCGGCGCAGGGGAGTGGGTCACTGAAGCTTTCTTT.

This chain joins TRBV6-5 and TRBJ2-7; perhaps TRBD2 as D (6 bases). This CDR3 spans 14 amino acids. In germline, CDR1 is MNHEY, CDR2 SVGAGI. With 3 bases removed from V and 2 bases from J, the gap between germline ends came to 11 bases. This CDR3 reads CASSYGRYAYEQYF. CDR3 nucleotide sequence: TGTGCCAGCAGTTATGGGAGGTATGCCTACGAGCAGTACTTC.

This sequence joins TRBV4-3 and TRBJ2-1; TRBD2 agrees at 11 bases. V was pared by 1 base and J by 4 bases, with 6 bases of the junction left unmatched. CDR3 length: 17 residues. Germline CDR1 reads LGHNA; CDR2 reads YSLEER. CDR3 nucleotides: TGCGCCAGCAGCCAAGTAATTGGGACTAGCGGATACAATGAGCAGTTCTTC. Translated: CASSQVIGTSGYNEQFF.

In DNA, the CDR3 is TGTGCCAGCAGCGCGGGGCTACTTTATGGCTACACCTTC. Translation gives CASSAGLLYGYTF. The chain links TRBV5-8 to TRBJ1-2, with D tentatively TRBD1 (5 bases). Between the trimmed V and J ends, which lost 4 bases and 5 bases, there was a span of 12 bases. CDR1 and CDR2 (germline): SGHTS, YDEGEE. CDR3 length: 13 residues.

This chain links TRBV18 with TRBJ2-5, with D possibly TRBD1 on 6 matching bases. V lost 6 bases to trimming and J lost 3 bases, with 14 bases between them. This CDR3 has 14 amino acids. Germline V CDR1 and CDR2: KGHSH, LQKENI. The CDR3, as DNA: TGTGCCAGCTCCCCAGGGGCTTCTGAAGAGACCCAGTACTTC. It codes for CASSPGASEETQYF.

V gene TRBV2 combines with J gene TRBJ2-3, with D uncertain. V was cut by 3 bases and J by 3 bases, with 7 bases left in between. Germline CDR1 is SNHLY and CDR2 is FYNNEI. This CDR3 comprises 13 residues. The CDR3 region is CASSEGLTDTQYF. Here the CDR3 DNA reads TGTGCCAGCAGTGAGGGTCTAACAGATACGCAGTATTTT.

This clone came up once. The genes are TRBV5-1 and TRBJ2-7, with D tentatively TRBD2 (6 bases). Trimming took off 4 bases at V and 7 bases at J, with 12 bases between the two ends. Germline CDR1 is SGHRS and CDR2 is YFSETQ. This CDR3 has 12 amino acids. The CDR3: CASSPGLLEQYF. CDR3 nucleotides: TGCGCCAGCAGCCCGGGACTGCTGGAGCAGTACTTC.

V and J are TRBV14 and TRBJ1-6; the D gene is possibly TRBD1 (6 bases). This CDR3 comprises 19 residues. Germline loops: CDR1 SGHDN, CDR2 FVKESK. V dropped 1 base and J dropped 7 bases, with 23 bases sitting between them. The CDR3 sequence is CASSQGGGGPSGWNSPLHF. CDR3 DNA sequence: TGTGCCAGCAGCCAAGGCGGTGGGGGCCCGAGTGGTTGGAATTCACCCCTCCACTTT.

CDR3 bases: TGTGCCAGCAGCTTAAGGCGGGGTGAAAAACTGTTTTTT. Amino acids: CASSLRRGEKLFF. The chain couples TRBV7-2 to TRBJ1-4, with D unclear. This CDR3 spans 13 amino acids. The germline V gene has CDR1 SGHTA and CDR2 FQGNSA. V shed 2 bases and J shed 7 bases, with 8 bases lying between them.

This chain joins TRBV4-2 and TRBJ2-7; D is perhaps TRBD2 (6 bases). Trimming removed 6 bases from V and 2 bases from J, with 11 bases in between. Germline values: CDR1 LGHNA, CDR2 YNFKEQ. The CDR3 has 13 residues. The CDR3 DNA sequence: TGTGCCAGCAGTCAACAGCGGGCCTACGAGCAGTACTTC. Its protein product is CASSQQRAYEQYF.

This clone was seen just once. V is TRBV7-2 and J is TRBJ1-4; 8 bases map to TRBD1. Germline CDR1 and CDR2: SGHTA and FQGNSA. The CDR3 consists of 14 residues. V was clipped by 5 bases and J by 7 bases; unmatched bases: 6. DNA of the CDR3: TGTGCCAGCAGCGCTACAGGGGGGAGTGAAAAACTGTTTTTT. This codes for CASSATGGSEKLFF.

This CDR3 reads CASSQWDLSSGELFF. DNA of the CDR3: TGTGCCAGCAGCCAGTGGGACCTCTCTAGCGGGGAGCTGTTTTTT. The J gene is TRBJ2-2, the V gene TRBV14, with D possibly called TRBD1 or TRBD2 (5 bases each). CDR1 is SGHDN, CDR2 FVKESK, per germline. Trimming took off 3 bases at V and 7 bases at J, with 15 bases between the two ends. This CDR3 has 15 amino acids.